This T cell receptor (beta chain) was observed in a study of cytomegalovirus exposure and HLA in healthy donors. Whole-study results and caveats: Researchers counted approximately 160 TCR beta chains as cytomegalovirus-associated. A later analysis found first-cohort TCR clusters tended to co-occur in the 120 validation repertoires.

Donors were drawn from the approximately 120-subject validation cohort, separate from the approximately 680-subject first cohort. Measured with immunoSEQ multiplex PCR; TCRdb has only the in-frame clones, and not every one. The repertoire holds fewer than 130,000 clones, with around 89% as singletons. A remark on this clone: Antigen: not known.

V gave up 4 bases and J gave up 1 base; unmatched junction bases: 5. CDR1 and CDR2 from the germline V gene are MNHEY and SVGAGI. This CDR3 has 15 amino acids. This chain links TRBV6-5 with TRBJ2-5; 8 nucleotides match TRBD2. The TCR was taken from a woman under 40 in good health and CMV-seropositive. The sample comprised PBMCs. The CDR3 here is CASSSIAGTQETQYF. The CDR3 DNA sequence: TGTGCCAGCAGTTCAATAGCGGGAACCCAAGAGACCCAGTACTTC.